This is a list of T cell receptor beta chains from one sample in a study of identical twins. Using its own MiXCR run on the 5' RACE reads, TCRdb lists one record per CDR3 protein. The sample includes approximately 690,000 distinct CDR3 sequences, around 5.7% of them seen just once. The source material was naive T cells sorted from blood. These receptors originate from a man in his late teens or twenties in good health. Each CDR3 is given with its conserved first and last residue. Each record gives: clone size, CDR3 length, J gene, V gene, D gene, CDR3 DNA, CDR3 protein. A D gene is named only where the DNA matches it firmly. Expanded clones get a size class; other rows say once, few or many, or leave the size out.

NA | 13 | TRBJ2-2 | TRBV29-1 | TRBD2 | TGCAGCGCGGGGGGAGTGAACACCGGGGAGCTGTTTTTT | CSAGGVNTGELFF
many | 19 | TRBJ2-6 | TRBV5-1 | TRBD1 | TGCGCCAGCAGCTCGGCGGACAGGGTGTTCCATGCTGGGGCCAACGTCCTGACTTTC | CASSSADRVFHAGANVLTF
many | 16 | TRBJ2-3 | TRBV6-1 | NA | TGTGCCAGCAGCCTAGGACAGAGTGGTGGCACAGATACGCAGTATTTT | CASSLGQSGGTDTQYF
NA | 13 | TRBJ1-1 | TRBV5-1 | NA | TGCGCCAGCAGCTCCACAACGGGGTCGGAGGCTTTCTTT | CASSSTTGSEAFF
many | 13 | TRBJ1-1 | TRBV12-3/TRBV12-4 | TRBD1 | TGTGCCAGCGGACAGGGTCCAAACCTAAGAGCTTTCTTT | CASGQGPNLRAFF
many | 15 | TRBJ1-1 | TRBV15 | NA | TGTGCCACCAGCAGAGATAGAGGAGCAGGCACTGAAGCTTTCTTT | CATSRDRGAGTEAFF
many | 15 | TRBJ2-7 | TRBV28 | TRBD2 | TGTGCCAGCAGGGAGCCCGGGACTAGCGCCAACGAGCAGTACTTC | CASREPGTSANEQYF
few | 15 | TRBJ2-1 | TRBV28 | TRBD2 | TGTGCCTCAGCGGAACTAGCGGGAGGATCGAATGAGCAGTTCTTC | CASAELAGGSNEQFF
many | 15 | TRBJ2-1 | TRBV12-3/TRBV12-4 | TRBD1 | TGTGCCAGCAGTCCCCCCGGGACAGTCTACAATGAGCAGTTCTTC | CASSPPGTVYNEQFF
NA | 15 | TRBJ2-1 | TRBV7-9 | NA | TGTGCCAGCAGCCCTAAACGGACGAATTACAATGAGCAGTTCTTC | CASSPKRTNYNEQFF
many | 17 | TRBJ2-3 | TRBV4-1 | NA | TGCGCCAGCAGCCAAGAGAACCCGGGGGCTAACACAGATACGCAGTATTTT | CASSQENPGANTDTQYF
few | 12 | TRBJ1-2 | TRBV20-1 | NA | TGCAGTGCCCCACCAGCCCTCTATGGCTACACCTTC | CSAPPALYGYTF
many | 15 | TRBJ2-7 | TRBV7-9 | NA | TGTGCCAGCAGCTTGGAAGAGGCGGGCTCCTACGAGCAGTACTTC | CASSLEEAGSYEQYF
many | 14 | TRBJ2-3 | TRBV13 | NA | TGTGCCAGCACGCTTAGCGGCACCGATGATACGCAGTATTTT | CASTLSGTDDTQYF
few | 15 | TRBJ2-1 | TRBV14 | TRBD2 | TGTGCCAGCAGCCGAAGCGGGATACGGTACAATGAGCAGTTCTTC | CASSRSGIRYNEQFF
few | 19 | TRBJ2-3 | TRBV6-5 | TRBD2 | TGTGCCAGCAGTTCCGGACTAGCGGGAGGGCCCAGCGACCCAGATACGCAGTATTTT | CASSSGLAGGPSDPDTQYF
many | 16 | TRBJ1-1 | TRBV7-8 | TRBD1 | TGTGCCAGCAGCTTCCGGCCGACAGGGATGAACACTGAAGCTTTCTTT | CASSFRPTGMNTEAFF
NA | 14 | TRBJ2-7 | TRBV12-3/TRBV12-4 | NA | TGTGCCAGCAGACACCGGGAGTGGGACCACGAGCAGTACTTC | CASRHREWDHEQYF
few | 18 | TRBJ2-6 | TRBV20-1 | TRBD1 | TGCAGTGCTACAAAAATCCGGGACAGCCTCTCTGGGGCCAACGTCCTGACTTTC | CSATKIRDSLSGANVLTF
many | 14 | TRBJ2-7 | TRBV29-1 | TRBD1 | TGCAGCGCGCGGAAAGGACAGGGAGCCTACGAGCAGTACTTC | CSARKGQGAYEQYF
many | 12 | TRBJ2-3 | TRBV12-3/TRBV12-4 | TRBD1 | TGTGCCAGCACAGGGGGCCCAGATACGCAGTATTTT | CASTGGPDTQYF
many | 14 | TRBJ2-2 | TRBV12-3/TRBV12-4 | TRBD1 | TGTGCCAGCCTGCCCGGGACAGGGTTCGGGGAGCTGTTTTTT | CASLPGTGFGELFF
many | 19 | TRBJ2-2 | TRBV12-3/TRBV12-4 | TRBD2 | TGTGCCAGCAGTTTACGGGGGGCTAGCGGGCTTTCGAACACCGGGGAGCTGTTTTTT | CASSLRGASGLSNTGELFF
few | 15 | TRBJ2-1 | TRBV7-9 | TRBD2 | TGTGCCAGCAGCTTATCGAGCGGGAGACGCGATGAGCAGTTCTTC | CASSLSSGRRDEQFF
many | 15 | TRBJ2-1 | TRBV10-3 | NA | TGTGCCATCAGTGAGTCAGGCAGGGGGGGTAATGAGCAGTTCTTC | CAISESGRGGNEQFF
NA | 18 | TRBJ2-1 | TRBV27 | TRBD2 | TGTGCCAGCAGTCTAGCAGGACTAGCGGGAGGGTCTTGGGGTGAGCAGTTCTTC | CASSLAGLAGGSWGEQFF
many | 14 | TRBJ1-1 | TRBV4-2 | TRBD1 | TGTGCCAGCAGCATACGGACAGGTTCCACTGAAGCTTTCTTT | CASSIRTGSTEAFF
many | 17 | TRBJ1-1 | TRBV4-1 | TRBD1 | TGCGCCAGCAGCCAAGGCAACCCGACAGGGTCGAACACTGAAGCTTTCTTT | CASSQGNPTGSNTEAFF
many | 14 | TRBJ2-1 | TRBV10-2 | NA | TGCGCCAGCAGTGTTATAGCGGCGTACAATGAGCAGTTCTTC | CASSVIAAYNEQFF
many | 12 | TRBJ1-1 | TRBV20-1 | NA | TGCAGTGCTAGAGCTTGGGACACTGAAGCTTTCTTT | CSARAWDTEAFF
many | 14 | TRBJ2-1 | TRBV7-2 | NA | TGTGCCAGCAGCTACCAGGAGAGGGTGTGGGAGCAGTTCTTC | CASSYQERVWEQFF
few | 17 | TRBJ2-1 | TRBV7-6 | NA | TGTGCCAGCAGCCGAACCGTAGCGTCTAGCTCCTACAATGAGCAGTTCTTC | CASSRTVASSSYNEQFF
NA | 16 | TRBJ2-7 | TRBV11-2 | NA | TGTGCCAGCAACTCCCCAGGGGTAGCGATAGCTTACGAGCAGTACTTC | CASNSPGVAIAYEQYF
many | 16 | TRBJ2-3 | TRBV5-1 | TRBD1 | TGCGCCAGCAGCTTTAATGCGGGACAGGGGGCGAATACGCAGTATTTT | CASSFNAGQGANTQYF
many | 12 | TRBJ1-1 | TRBV20-1 | NA | TGCAGTGCCGCGGGGGGGAACACTGAAGCTTTCTTT | CSAAGGNTEAFF
NA | 16 | TRBJ2-1 | TRBV5-1 | TRBD2 | TGCGCCAGCAGCTTGGGACTAGCGGGAGGTATCTTAGAGCAGTTCTTC | CASSLGLAGGILEQFF
few | 11 | TRBJ2-2 | TRBV12-3/TRBV12-4 | NA | TGTGCCAGCAGTATCAGACTGGAGCTGTTTTTT | CASSIRLELFF
NA | 15 | TRBJ2-5 | TRBV15 | NA | NA | CATSRDLGTGTGRHF
many | 12 | TRBJ2-7 | TRBV10-3 | NA | TGTGCCATCAGTCTGGGGGGATACGAGCAGTACTTC | CAISLGGYEQYF
many | 12 | TRBJ2-1 | TRBV7-9 | NA | TGTGCCAGCAGCCTCTCGGGGCGTGAGCAGTTCTTC | CASSLSGREQFF
many | 14 | TRBJ2-5 | TRBV20-1 | TRBD2 | TGCAGTGCTAGAGTATCGGGACTACAAGAGACCCAGTACTTC | CSARVSGLQETQYF
few | 14 | TRBJ1-6 | TRBV5-1 | NA | TGCGCCAGCAGCTTGGGGGGGAGGGATTCACCCCTCCACTTT | CASSLGGRDSPLHF
many | 13 | TRBJ1-1 | TRBV4-3 | NA | TGCGCCAGCAGCCAAGAGGAGCCCACTGAAGCTTTCTTT | CASSQEEPTEAFF
NA | 17 | TRBJ2-2 | TRBV7-3 | TRBD2 | TGTGCCAGCAGTTCCGATAGCGGGAGGGGGGCCACCGGGGAGCTGTTTTTT | CASSSDSGRGATGELFF
many | 15 | TRBJ2-1 | TRBV25-1 | NA | TGTGCCAGCAGTGAATATGGGGAGTACTACAATGAGCAGTTCTTC | CASSEYGEYYNEQFF
few | 12 | TRBJ1-6 | TRBV12-3/TRBV12-4 | NA | TGTGCCAGCAGTGGTGCGACTTCACCCCTCCACTTT | CASSGATSPLHF
many | 15 | TRBJ2-1 | TRBV5-1 | NA | TGCGCCAGCAGCTTGGGCATCAACTCCTACAATGAGCAGTTCTTC | CASSLGINSYNEQFF
many | 13 | TRBJ2-1 | TRBV5-8 | NA | TGTGCCAGCAGCTCCGGTCGCCGTGGGGAGCAGTTCTTC | CASSSGRRGEQFF
NA | 14 | TRBJ1-1 | TRBV15 | NA | TGTGCCACCACCTTCCCGGGCCAACCGACTGAAGCTTTCTTT | CATTFPGQPTEAFF
NA | 18 | TRBJ2-7 | TRBV11-1 | TRBD2 | TGTGCCAGCAGCTCAGGGGGACTAGCGGGAGTAGGCCCCTACGAGCAGTACTTC | CASSSGGLAGVGPYEQYF